The T cell receptor (beta chain) under discussion was sequenced for a study of cytomegalovirus exposure and HLA in healthy donors. Overall study context: Sequencing of about 179 million T cells in an earlier analysis found around 110 million unique TCR beta sequences.

Use of 60 Vbeta and 13 Jbeta primers characterized the PCR. TCRdb's table, derived via immunoSEQ multiplex PCR, lists solely in-frame clones and lacks some. The data show around 120,000 clones, with about 80% seen just once and 3.5% to 4.5% held by the top ten. CDR1 and CDR2 (germline): MNHNS, SASEGT. Deletions cut 2 bases from V and 4 bases from J, with 14 bases between. The CDR3 sequence is 15 residues long. Study observations and caveats: Rarity marked most TCR sequences, yet some public TCRs occurred in many donors. According to a later analysis, most TCR beta chains associated with CMV appeared HLA-restricted.

A word on this clone: Its antigen is still unknown.

This clonotype originated in a man between 25 and 39 years old in good health and CMV-seropositive. The gene calls are TRBV6-1 and TRBJ2-5; tentative D call: TRBD1 (5 bases). The specimen was PBMCs. DNA of the CDR3: TGTGCCAGCAGTGAAAGGGGCCCCACAGGAGAGACCCAGTACTTC. Protein sequence: CASSERGPTGETQYF.